Below, 30 T cell receptor beta chains from the same sample are listed, as sequenced in a study of radiotherapy plus CTLA-4 blockade in lung cancer. Sequencing used immunoSEQ multiplex PCR; TCRdb keeps in-frame clones, though not all of them. Among about 15,000 clones, about 70% were seen once, and the ten largest hold less than 70%. Sequencing was performed on peripheral blood, taken from a patient treated with radiotherapy plus ipilimumab. All receptors derive from a human donor with non-small cell lung cancer whose response to radiotherapy plus ipilimumab could not be evaluated.

This clone was counted only a few times. CDR3 sequence reads: CASSAYSITGELFF. CDR3 bases: TGTGCCAGCAGCGCCTACTCAATCACCGGGGAGCTGTTTTTT. The rearrangement uses TRBV9 and TRBJ2-2; D is unclear. The CDR3 covers 14 residues. V lost 3 bases and J 4 bases, leaving 10 bases between the germline ends. The germline V gene encodes CDR1 SGDLS and CDR2 YYNGEE.

As DNA, the CDR3 is TGTGCCAGCAGTTCCAGGACAGGGACAATGGTTTTGTACGTC. Protein: CASSSRTGTMVLYV. The chain recombines TRBV6-6 with TRBJ2-7, with 8 bases matching TRBD1. The CDR3 consists of 14 residues. J lost 12 bases, V lost 4 bases, and 14 bases had no gene match. Germline values: CDR1 MNHNY, CDR2 SVGAGI (reference sequence).

V is TRBV5-1 and J is TRBJ1-1; TRBD1 agrees at 10 bases. CDR3 length equals 16 residues. The trim removed 4 bases at V and 0 bases at J, leaving 6 bases unmatched. In germline, CDR1 is SGHRS, CDR2 YFSETQ. This CDR3 is CASSLGQGSMNTEAFF. CDR3 in DNA: TGCGCCAGCAGCCTGGGACAGGGGAGCATGAACACTGAAGCTTTCTTT.

This clone was seen just once. This chain links TRBV5-4 with TRBJ2-7, with a tentative D call TRBD2 (6 bases). V was clipped by 0 bases and J by 0 bases, with 10 bases between them. The CDR3 covers 15 residues. Looked up from germline, CDR1 is SGHNT and CDR2 is YYREEE (reference sequence). CDR3 nucleotides: TGTGCCAGCAGCTTGGCCGGGCGGGGCTCCTACGAGCAGTACTTC. Translation gives CASSLAGRGSYEQYF. Looking up the rest from reference TRBV5-4 and TRBJ2-7 gives the full variable domain: ETGVTQSPTHLIKTRGQQVTLRCSSQSGHNTVSWYQQALGQGPQFIFQYYREEENGRGNFPPRFSGLQFPNYSSELNVNALELDDSALYLCASSLAGRGSYEQYFGPGTRLTVT.

The rearrangement joins TRBV19 to TRBJ2-7; unclear D gene. The CDR3 covers 13 residues. The V gene lost 5 bases and the J gene lost 3 bases, with 11 bases spanning the gap. Per germline, CDR1 LNHDA and CDR2 SQIVND (reference sequence). CDR3 DNA sequence: TGTGCCAGTAGTCTCCGTGAGTTCTACGAGCAGTACTTC. The encoded protein is CASSLREFYEQYF.

This clone was observed a handful of times. J is TRBJ2-7 and V is TRBV6-5; TRBD1 matches at 7 bases. Trimming removed 6 bases from V and 2 bases from J; junction bases left unmatched: 4. The CDR3 covers 13 residues. Germline CDR1 reads MNHEY; CDR2 reads SVGAGI. CDR3 in DNA: TGTGCCAGCAGGCACAGGGGTCCCTACGAGCAGTACTTC. As protein: CASRHRGPYEQYF.

The chain recombines TRBV30 with TRBJ1-1, with D tentatively TRBD1 (6 bases). CDR3 size: 13 residues. CDR1 and CDR2 from the germline V gene are GTSNPN and SVGIG (reference sequence). Trimming removed 3 bases from V and 1 base from J, with 9 bases in between. The CDR3 protein is CAWSRGQNTEAFF. CDR3 coding DNA: TGTGCCTGGAGCAGGGGCCAGAACACTGAAGCTTTCTTT. The whole variable domain, remainder taken from reference TRBV30 and TRBJ1-1, is SQTIHQWPATLVQPVGSPLSLECTVEGTSNPNLYWYRQAAGRGLQLLFYSVGIGQISSEVPQNLSASRPQDRQFILSSKKLLLSDSGFYLCAWSRGQNTEAFFGQGTRLTVV.

This clone was seen more than once but under ten times. The CDR3: CASSSSFSGGLTDTQYF. Written as DNA, the CDR3 is TGCGCCAGCAGCTCCTCCTTTAGCGGGGGGCTCACAGATACGCAGTATTTT. J is TRBJ2-3 and V is TRBV5-1, with TRBD2 matching over 10 bases. From germline, CDR1 is SGHRS and CDR2 YFSETQ. The CDR3 length is 17 residues. V shed 3 bases, J shed 2 bases, and the junction held 9 bases outside the gene matches.

This clone was seen only a few times. The J gene is TRBJ1-1, the V gene TRBV10-1; TRBD1 might be the D (6 bases). The CDR3 runs 16 residues. The germline V gene has CDR1 WNHNN and CDR2 SYGVQD (reference sequence). Trimming cost V 5 bases and J 1 base, with 17 bases left between them. The CDR3 coding sequence is TGCGCCAGCAGTTATTTCCAGGACAGAGCGAACACTGAAGCTTTCTTT. Its protein is CASSYFQDRANTEAFF.

This chain links TRBV27 with TRBJ2-1; maybe TRBD1 (5 bases). Germline V gene sequence: CDR1 MNHEY, CDR2 SMNVEV (reference sequence). V was shortened by 6 bases and J by 2 bases, with 14 bases between the two germline ends. The CDR3 length is 15 residues. This CDR3 is CASSKARTTYNEQFF. In DNA, the CDR3 is TGTGCCAGCAGCAAGGCCCGGACAACCTACAATGAGCAGTTCTTC.

The genes are TRBV6-4 and TRBJ2-3; D gene ambiguous. CDR3 length: 15 amino acids. The V gene's germline CDR1 is MRHNA and CDR2 SNTAGT. Between the trimmed V and J ends, which lost 0 bases and 0 bases, there was a span of 7 bases. DNA for the CDR3: TGTGCCAGCAGTGACTCGACTGGAAGCACAGATACGCAGTATTTT. Translating it yields CASSDSTGSTDTQYF.

This clone was counted between two and nine times. The rearrangement links TRBV4-2 to TRBJ1-1, with 10 positions matching TRBD1. CDR1 is LGHNA, CDR2 YNFKEQ, per germline. The ends lost 4 bases at V and 8 bases at J; junction bases unmatched: 10. CDR3 size: 15 residues. DNA of the CDR3: TGTGCCAGCAGCCCCATGGACAGGGGGAATTCGGAAGCTTTCTTT. Amino acids: CASSPMDRGNSEAFF.

This chain connects TRBV9 to TRBJ1-6, with 11 positions matching TRBD1. This CDR3 is built from 16 residues. V shed 3 bases and J 6 bases; nucleotides not matched to a gene: 5. Per the germline V gene, CDR1 is SGDLS and CDR2 is YYNGEE. Here the CDR3 DNA reads TGTGCCAGCAGCGATAGGACAGGGGGCTTTAATTCACCCCTCCACTTT. It translates to CASSDRTGGFNSPLHF.

The rearrangement links TRBV4-3 to TRBJ2-2, with 8 nucleotides matching TRBD2. J lost 1 base, V lost 8 bases, and 18 bases had no gene match. Germline CDR1 is LGHNA and CDR2 is YSLEER. The CDR3 is made up of 19 amino acids. CDR3 nucleotides: TGCGCCAGCTGTGATACGCTAGTACGGGGGGGAGGGAACACCGGGGAGCTGTTTTTT. Translated, it gives CASCDTLVRGGGNTGELFF.

The chain carries TRBV7-2 and TRBJ2-1, with D maybe TRBD2 (5 bases). CDR1 is SGHTA, CDR2 FQGNSA, per germline. The CDR3 length is 14 residues. V was pared by 2 bases and J by 4 bases, with 9 bases between. CDR3 in amino acids: CASSLQRDYNEQFF. In DNA, the CDR3 is TGTGCCAGCAGCTTACAGAGGGATTACAATGAGCAGTTCTTC.

The chain carries TRBV27 and TRBJ1-2; possible D gene TRBD1, 5 bases. This CDR3 spans 14 amino acids. With 5 bases removed from V and 6 bases from J, the gap between germline ends came to 16 bases. CDR1 and CDR2 from the germline V gene are MNHEY and SMNVEV (reference sequence). The CDR3 coding sequence is TGTGCCAGCAGTCCCCGAGCAGGGTACGATGGCTACACCTTC. Amino acids: CASSPRAGYDGYTF.

J is TRBJ2-3 and V is TRBV5-1, with TRBD1 matching 9 bases. CDR3 length equals 14 residues. V was pared by 4 bases and J by 3 bases, with 3 bases of the junction left unmatched. Germline CDR1 SGHRS, CDR2 YFSETQ. The CDR3 protein is CASSPGQGTDTQYF. CDR3 sequence (DNA): TGCGCCAGCAGCCCGGGACAGGGAACAGATACGCAGTATTTT.

CDR3 loop: CASSLPTGSSSPLHF. Here the CDR3 DNA reads TGTGCCAGCAGCTTACCGACAGGGAGCAGTTCACCCCTCCACTTT. The rearrangement joins TRBV7-8 to TRBJ1-6, with 7 bases lining up with TRBD1. The V and J ends lost 2 bases and 9 bases, in that order; junction bases with no gene match: 7. CDR3 length: 15 residues. Germline loops: CDR1 SGHVS, CDR2 FQNEAQ.

This rearrangement joins TRBV9 to TRBJ1-3; maybe TRBD1 (6 bases). The V end was cut by 4 bases, the J end by 2 bases, with 13 bases between. Germline values: CDR1 SGDLS, CDR2 YYNGEE. The CDR3 totals 15 residues. The CDR3 spells CASSPIQGAGNTIYF. For the CDR3, the DNA is TGTGCCAGCAGCCCCATACAGGGTGCTGGAAACACCATATATTTT.

This clone was seen more than once but under ten times. V and J are TRBV5-8 and TRBJ1-5; D possibly corresponds to TRBD1 (6 bases). Trimming pared 4 bases from V and 4 bases from J, leaving 12 bases between. Germline values: CDR1 SGHTS, CDR2 YDEGEE. The CDR3 sequence is 14 residues long. This CDR3 is CASSRGHTNQPQHF. The CDR3 bases are TGTGCCAGCAGCCGGGGACATACAAATCAGCCCCAGCATTTT.

The chain carries TRBV5-4 and TRBJ1-1, with 10 bases lining up with TRBD1. The CDR3 runs to 15 residues. V trimming: 6 bases; J trimming: 0 bases; junction bases outside the gene matches: 5. CDR1 and CDR2 from the germline V gene are SGHNT and YYREEE (reference sequence). The CDR3 DNA follows: TGTGCCAGCATCAGGACAGGGGGGCTGAACACTGAAGCTTTCTTT. This gives the protein CASIRTGGLNTEAFF. Supplemented by reference TRBV5-4 and TRBJ1-1, the full variable domain reads ETGVTQSPTHLIKTRGQQVTLRCSSQSGHNTVSWYQQALGQGPQFIFQYYREEENGRGNFPPRFSGLQFPNYSSELNVNALELDDSALYLCASIRTGGLNTEAFFGQGTRLTVV.

The chain is built from TRBV9 and TRBJ2-5; 8 positions agree with TRBD2. V shed 0 bases and J 2 bases; nucleotides not matched to a gene: 3. This CDR3 has 15 amino acids. The germline V gene encodes CDR1 SGDLS and CDR2 YYNGEE. This CDR3 is CASSVARGGQETQYF. CDR3 nucleotides: TGTGCCAGCAGCGTAGCTCGCGGGGGGCAAGAGACCCAGTACTTC.

V and J are TRBV5-1 and TRBJ1-4; weak D call: TRBD1 (5 bases). With 0 bases removed from V and 5 bases from J, the gap between germline ends came to 14 bases. This CDR3 comprises 16 residues. CDR1 is SGHRS and CDR2 is YFSETQ in the germline V gene. The CDR3: CASSLGPQGQNEKLFF. The CDR3 DNA reads as TGCGCCAGCAGCTTGGGGCCACAAGGACAAAATGAAAAACTGTTTTTT.

This clone has a handful of counts. The V call is TRBV10-2, the J call TRBJ2-2; no clear D gene. The CDR3 runs 16 residues. V was cut by 2 bases and J by 0 bases, with 10 bases left in between. Germline V gene data show CDR1 as WSHSY and CDR2 as SAAADI. CDR3 residues: CASSELAVANTGELFF. CDR3 nucleotide sequence: TGCGCCAGCAGTGAGCTGGCAGTGGCGAACACCGGGGAGCTGTTTTTT.

This clone is labeled as medium-sized. This rearrangement joins TRBV5-6 to TRBJ2-3, with 9 bases that match TRBD2. V gave up 0 bases and J gave up 5 bases; unmatched junction bases: 4. This CDR3 has 15 residues. Germline V CDR1 and CDR2: SGHDT, YYEEEE. Here the CDR3 reads CASSLGTSVRDTQYF. Here the CDR3 DNA reads TGTGCCAGCAGCTTGGGGACTAGCGTCAGAGATACGCAGTATTTT.

The chain links TRBV5-1 to TRBJ1-3, with D possibly being TRBD1 (5 bases). Germline V gives CDR1 SGHRS, CDR2 YFSETQ. V was shortened by 4 bases and J by 0 bases, with 14 bases between the two germline ends. The CDR3 is 16 residues long. CDR3 sequence: CASSAPDRDSGNTIYF. The CDR3 DNA reads TGCGCCAGCAGCGCGCCCGACAGAGACTCTGGAAACACCATATATTTT.

The chain couples TRBV27 to TRBJ1-2, with a possible D match to TRBD1 (6 bases). Germline CDR1 is MNHEY and CDR2 is SMNVEV (reference sequence). V was cut by 4 bases and J by 4 bases, with 13 bases left in between. The CDR3 spans 14 residues. The CDR3 here is CASSSDSQIYGYTF. CDR3 in DNA: TGTGCCAGCAGTTCGGACAGCCAAATCTATGGCTACACCTTC.

The J gene is TRBJ2-3, the V gene TRBV29-1; the D is unclear. This CDR3 region has 11 residues. Trimming cost V 6 bases and J 1 base, with 5 bases left between them. From germline, CDR1 is SQVTM and CDR2 ANQGSEA. The CDR3 sequence: CSVPGTDTQYF. CDR3 coding DNA: TGCAGCGTGCCGGGCACAGATACGCAGTATTTT.

This clone has only a few counts. The J gene is TRBJ2-5, the V gene TRBV10-3, with 10 positions matching TRBD1. The ends lost 6 bases at V and 4 bases at J; junction bases unmatched: 5. The germline V gene encodes CDR1 ENHRY and CDR2 SYGVKD. CDR3 length: 14 amino acids. CDR3 protein: CAISLGQGLETQYF. CDR3 DNA sequence: TGTGCCATCAGCTTGGGACAGGGGTTAGAGACCCAGTACTTC.

The J gene is TRBJ1-1, the V gene TRBV5-1; TRBD1 might be the D (6 bases). V lost 5 bases, J lost 0 bases, and 14 bases lay in between. Germline V gives CDR1 SGHRS, CDR2 YFSETQ. The CDR3 covers 15 residues. This CDR3 reads CASSLGGGMNTEAFF. CDR3 DNA: TGCGCCAGCAGTTTAGGGGGAGGGATGAACACTGAAGCTTTCTTT. Full variable domain (missing parts from reference TRBV5-1 and TRBJ1-1): KAGVTQTPRYLIKTRGQQVTLSCSPISGHRSVSWYQQTPGQGLQFLFEYFSETQRNKGNFPGRFSGRQFSNSRSEMNVSTLELGDSALYLCASSLGGGMNTEAFFGQGTRLTVV.